Each of the 15 T cell receptor beta chains below was sequenced from the same sample in a study of cytomegalovirus exposure and HLA in healthy donors. Primers: 60 Vbeta forward and 13 Jbeta reverse. Using immunoSEQ multiplex PCR, the repertoire was profiled, and TCRdb retains in-frame clones only, with some absent. The sample's table shows 55,000 to 85,000 clones. Input material: PBMCs. The receptors originated from a woman aged 30 to 39 in good health and CMV-seronegative.

The V gene is TRBV6-5, the J gene TRBJ2-7, with 10 bases lining up with TRBD2. Germline lookup yields CDR1 MNHEY and CDR2 SVGAGI. J gave up 4 bases and V 6 bases, and 6 bases lay outside the gene matches. There are 14 residues in the CDR3. This CDR3 reads CASSPGTSVYEQYF. CDR3 nucleotides: TGTGCCAGCAGCCCCGGGACTAGCGTTTACGAGCAGTACTTC.

The chain uses TRBV9 and TRBJ2-5; a weak D match, TRBD1 (5 bases). The germline V and J ends were trimmed by 5 bases and 2 bases, with 13 bases remaining between them. There are 14 residues in the CDR3. Germline CDR1 and CDR2: SGDLS and YYNGEE. The CDR3 here is CASSPRGFQETQYF. CDR3 DNA sequence: TGTGCCAGCAGTCCAAGGGGTTTTCAAGAGACCCAGTACTTC.

The chain joins TRBV5-1 to TRBJ1-6, with 8 bases that match TRBD1. The V gene end was trimmed by 0 bases and the J gene end by 7 bases; junction bases not matched to a gene: 6. The CDR3 is made up of 16 amino acids. Germline V gene lookup returns CDR1 SGHRS and CDR2 YFSETQ. Written as DNA, the CDR3 is TGCGCCAGCAGCTTGGCAAGGAACAGGGGGAATTCACCCCTCCACTTT. Encoded protein: CASSLARNRGNSPLHF.

The chain recombines TRBV5-6 with TRBJ2-3, with a weak D call TRBD2 (5 bases). Germline V gene sequence: CDR1 SGHDT, CDR2 YYEEEE. The CDR3 has 13 amino acids. The V gene lost 0 bases and the J gene lost 5 bases, with 7 bases spanning the gap. In nucleotides, the CDR3 is TGTGCCAGCAGCTTGGAAGCGGAAGATACGCAGTATTTT. As protein: CASSLEAEDTQYF.

The chain links TRBV18 to TRBJ1-2; TRBD1 aligns across 10 bases. The CDR3 sequence is 14 residues long. Germline CDR1 KGHSH, CDR2 LQKENI. J lost 3 bases, V lost 5 bases, and 3 bases had no gene match. Here the CDR3 reads CASSGTGADYGYTF. The CDR3 region has the DNA TGTGCCAGCTCAGGGACAGGGGCTGACTATGGCTACACCTTC.

The V and J genes are TRBV28 and TRBJ2-1; D is perhaps TRBD2 (6 bases). CDR1 is MDHEN, CDR2 SYDVKM, per germline. The CDR3 has 13 amino acids. Trimming pared 6 bases from V and 3 bases from J, leaving 9 bases between. CDR3 sequence (DNA): TGTGCCAGCAGGGGGCGGGGCTACAATGAGCAGTTCTTC. This translates into CASRGRGYNEQFF.

The chain combines TRBV7-9 with TRBJ2-7; tentatively, D is TRBD2 (6 bases). Germline V lookup: CDR1 SEHNR, CDR2 FQNEAQ (reference sequence). CDR3 size: 16 residues. V gave up 2 bases and J gave up 0 bases, with 14 bases separating them. The CDR3 region is CASSLTLAPNSYEQYF. As DNA, the CDR3 is TGTGCCAGCAGCTTAACCCTAGCGCCGAACTCCTACGAGCAGTACTTC.

The J gene is TRBJ1-2, the V gene TRBV5-6, with D hard to call. Trimming removed 1 base at V and 6 bases at J, with 10 bases between. Germline values: CDR1 SGHDT, CDR2 YYEEEE. CDR3 size: 13 residues. The CDR3 DNA reads TGTGCCAGCAGCTTGTCTACAGCAAATGGCTACACCTTC. Amino acids: CASSLSTANGYTF.

V usage is TRBV19 and J usage is TRBJ2-7; D is perhaps TRBD2 (5 bases). The germline V gene encodes CDR1 LNHDA and CDR2 SQIVND (reference sequence). Trimming stripped 7 bases from V and 2 bases from J, with 15 bases between. The CDR3 extends over 14 amino acids. CDR3 nucleotides: TGTGCCAGTACCGCTATAGCGCGCCCCTACGAGCAGTACTTC. Translated: CASTAIARPYEQYF.

The chain carries TRBV6-4 and TRBJ2-3; D not resolved. Trimming took off 1 base at V and 5 bases at J, with 4 bases between the two ends. Germline CDR1 and CDR2: MRHNA and SNTAGT. The CDR3 sequence is 12 residues long. This CDR3 reads CASSDYGDTQYF. The CDR3 nucleotides read TGTGCCAGCAGTGACTACGGAGATACGCAGTATTTT.

J is TRBJ2-7 and V is TRBV29-1, with D possibly matching TRBD1 (5 bases). The V end was cut by 1 base, the J end by 3 bases, with 10 bases between. Germline V gives CDR1 SQVTM, CDR2 ANQGSEA. The CDR3 extends over 13 amino acids. The CDR3: CSVEVGTGYEQYF. In DNA form, the CDR3 reads TGCAGCGTTGAAGTGGGAACAGGCTACGAGCAGTACTTC.

CDR3 nucleotide sequence: TGTGCCAGCAGCCTCACGCTAGACAGGGCGGTGGCCGGGGAGCTGTTTTTT. This gives the protein CASSLTLDRAVAGELFF. This chain uses TRBV2 with TRBJ2-2, with 7 bases identical to TRBD1. Germline V gives CDR1 SNHLY, CDR2 FYNNEI. Losses at the gene ends were 6 bases for V and 6 bases for J; bases not matched to a gene: 16. This CDR3 is built from 17 residues.

The rearrangement links TRBV10-3 to TRBJ2-7; 9 bases agree with TRBD2. Germline trimming cut 4 bases from V and 2 bases from J; bases unmatched to any gene: 12. Germline V gene sequence: CDR1 ENHRY, CDR2 SYGVKD. The CDR3 runs to 17 residues. The chain's CDR3 is CAISARRGGHWAYEQYF. In DNA form, the CDR3 reads TGTGCCATCAGTGCTAGGCGGGGGGGCCATTGGGCCTACGAGCAGTACTTC.

The V and J genes are TRBV29-1 and TRBJ1-2; 9 nucleotides match TRBD1. This CDR3 comprises 13 residues. The junction had 4 bases not matched to a gene; V was cut back by 7 bases and J by 1 base. Germline assignment: CDR1 SQVTM and CDR2 ANQGSEA. DNA of the CDR3: TGCAGCGGAGGGACAGGGATTAACTATGGCTACACCTTC. Amino acid sequence: CSGGTGINYGYTF. The entire variable domain, with the rest obtained from reference TRBV29-1 and TRBJ1-2, is as follows: SAVISQKPSRDICQRGTSLTIQCQVDSQVTMMFWYRQQPGQSLTLIATANQGSEATYESGFVIDKFPISRPNLTFSTLTVSNMSPEDSSIYLCSGGTGINYGYTFGSGTRLTVV.

This chain connects TRBV12-2 to TRBJ1-2; the table's TRBD1 call for D was not verified on the DNA. TRBV12-2 is marked as a pseudogene. The CDR3 length is 16 residues. CDR3 nucleotides: TGTGCAAGTCGCTTAGCGGACACAGAAGAGAACTATGGCTACACCTTC. Protein: CASRLADTEENYGYTF.